A selection of T cell receptor beta chains follows, all from one sample in a study of patients and donors after allogeneic stem cell transplantation. TCRdb processed the RT-PCR reads anew with MiXCR; each CDR3 protein has one entry. Of about a million distinct CDR3 sequences in the sample, over 15% were seen once. Sequenced sample: blood, either unsorted or a sorted T cell fraction (not recorded which). Receptors originate from a human donor who was either an allogeneic HSCT recipient or a stem cell or donor lymphocyte infusion donor (not recorded which). It is not recorded whose cells these are; they may come from a transplant donor. Both conserved end residues are part of each CDR3. D genes are given only for firm matches. Clone size is stated in some rows and not others, as once, few, many or a class when expanded.

CASSRGLASGIDTQYF | TGTGCCAGCAGTAGGGGGTTGGCTAGCGGGATAGATACGCAGTATTTT | TRBV6-1 | TRBD2 | . | TRBJ2-3
CASSSRSGQEETQYF | TGCGCCAGCAGCTCCCGGTCGGGACAAGAAGAGACCCAGTACTTC | TRBV5-1 | . | few | TRBJ2-5
CAGVGGNTEAFF | TGTGCCGGGGTGGGGGGTAACACTGAAGCTTTCTTT | TRBV12-3/TRBV12-4 | . | few | TRBJ1-1
CASSRPQGPHFYEQYF | TGTGCCAGCAGCCGACCTCAGGGACCTCATTTCTACGAGCAGTACTTC | TRBV7-8 | . | few | TRBJ2-7
CSAKTPGLADTQYF | TGCAGTGCTAAAACTCCGGGACTAGCAGATACGCAGTATTTT | TRBV20-1 | TRBD2 | few | TRBJ2-3
CASSLVADLGGIYEQYF | TGTGCCAGCAGCTTGGTGGCAGATCTAGGGGGGATCTACGAGCAGTACTTC | TRBV7-2 | . | many | TRBJ2-7
CASSQKGHLKRLGTDTQYF | TGTGCCAGCAGCCAGAAGGGACATCTCAAGAGACTAGGCACAGATACGCAGTATTTT | TRBV12-3/TRBV12-4 | . | . | TRBJ2-3
CASSFRIPGELFF | TGTGCCAGCAGCTTTCGGATCCCCGGGGAGCTGTTTTTT | TRBV7-2 | . | many | TRBJ2-2
CASRAIEETQYF | TGTGCCAGCAGGGCTATTGAGGAGACCCAGTACTTC | TRBV2 | . | few | TRBJ2-5
CASSSDATSGYEQYF | TGTGCCAGCAGCTCAGACGCCACTTCAGGCTACGAGCAGTACTTC | TRBV7-2 | . | . | TRBJ2-7
CASSYSTAYEQYF | TGTGCCAGCAGTTATTCGACAGCTTACGAGCAGTACTTC | TRBV6-5 | . | . | TRBJ2-7
CASSLFDEEAFF | TGTGCCAGCAGCCTATTTGATGAAGAAGCTTTCTTT | TRBV3-1 | . | few | TRBJ1-1
CASSLQEQETQYF | TGTGCCAGCAGCTTACAGGAACAAGAGACCCAGTACTTC | TRBV7-9 | . | . | TRBJ2-5
CASSLQDRPLNTGELFF | TGCGCCAGCAGCTTACAAGACAGGCCGTTGAACACCGGGGAGCTGTTTTTT | TRBV4-3 | . | few | TRBJ2-2
CASAVDRVGETQYF | TGTGCTAGTGCTGTAGACAGGGTAGGAGAGACCCAGTACTTC | TRBV12-5 | TRBD1 | . | TRBJ2-5
CASSGQPGAREKLFF | TGTGCCAGCAGCGGACAGCCAGGGGCACGTGAAAAACTGTTTTTT | TRBV9 | . | . | TRBJ1-4
CASRRGLNNEQFF | TGTGCCAGCAGACGAGGACTAAACAATGAGCAGTTCTTC | TRBV5-8 | . | few | TRBJ2-1
CASGLGPGLADNEQFF | TGTGCTAGTGGTTTGGGGCCGGGACTAGCGGACAATGAGCAGTTCTTC | TRBV12-5 | TRBD2 | . | TRBJ2-1
CASSSIDRGQYEQYF | TGTGCCAGCAGCTCTATAGACAGGGGGCAGTACGAGCAGTACTTC | TRBV7-9 | TRBD1 | . | TRBJ2-7
CSARGTSGGLSGGQYF | TGCAGTGCTAGAGGGACTAGCGGGGGCCTATCCGGGGGGCAGTACTTC | TRBV20-1 | TRBD2 | . | TRBJ2-7
CASSQDQGSGNTIYF | TGTGCCAGCAGCCAAGATCAGGGGAGCGGAAACACCATATATTTT | TRBV16 | . | . | TRBJ1-3
CASSRSVAGGPKETQYF | TGTGCCAGCAGTCGTTCGGTAGCGGGAGGGCCGAAAGAGACCCAGTACTTC | TRBV6-1 | TRBD2 | . | TRBJ2-5
CASALTETYEQYF | TGTGCCAGCGCGCTAACCGAGACCTACGAGCAGTACTTC | TRBV6-1 | . | . | TRBJ2-7
CASSPTGLGYGYTF | TGTGCCAGCAGTCCGACAGGGCTGGGCTATGGCTACACCTTC | TRBV6-1 | TRBD1 | . | TRBJ1-2
CATSAPGGGNQPQHF | TGTGCCACCAGTGCCCCGGGGGGGGGCAATCAGCCCCAGCATTTT | TRBV24-1 | . | few | TRBJ1-5
CARGQQNTGELFF | TGTGCCAGGGGACAGCAGAACACCGGGGAGCTGTTTTTT | TRBV2 | TRBD1 | few | TRBJ2-2
CASSYERANTEAFF | TGTGCCAGCAGCTACGAGAGGGCGAACACTGAAGCTTTCTTT | TRBV7-9 | . | . | TRBJ1-1
CASSLKGFGYTF | TGTGCCAGCAGTTTAAAGGGTTTCGGCTACACCTTC | TRBV12-3/TRBV12-4 | . | . | TRBJ1-2
CASSWGTSGGAYEQYF | TGTGCCAGCAGCTGGGGGACTAGCGGGGGGGCCTACGAGCAGTACTTC | TRBV5-5 | TRBD2 | . | TRBJ2-7
CAWSRDGDQPQHF | TGTGCCTGGAGCCGGGACGGCGATCAGCCCCAGCATTTT | TRBV30 | . | . | TRBJ1-5
CASSVTTNSYNSPLHF | TGCGCCAGCAGCGTGACTACCAACTCCTATAATTCACCCCTCCACTTT | TRBV5-1 | . | many | TRBJ1-6
CASGRFSGSYNEQFF | TGTGCCAGCGGACGGTTTTCCGGATCCTACAATGAGCAGTTCTTC | TRBV5-4 | . | . | TRBJ2-1
CASSLQFGTQGDTQYF | TGTGCCAGCAGCTTACAGTTTGGGACTCAAGGAGATACGCAGTATTTT | TRBV7-2 | . | few | TRBJ2-3
CATITSGRGNEQFF | TGTGCCACCATTACTAGCGGGAGAGGCAATGAGCAGTTCTTC | TRBV24-1 | TRBD2 | . | TRBJ2-1
CASSTPGGGPREQYF | TGTGCCAGCAGTACTCCCGGGGGGGGGCCGCGTGAGCAGTACTTC | TRBV6-1 | TRBD2 | . | TRBJ2-7
CASSQVSRLAGPAGTGELFF | TGCGCCAGCAGCCAAGTATCGAGACTAGCGGGACCCGCGGGGACCGGGGAGCTGTTTTTT | TRBV4-1 | TRBD2 | . | TRBJ2-2
CASSQTNTRCFF | TGTGCCAGCAGCCAGACAAATACGAGGTGTTTCTTC | TRBV6-2/TRBV6-3 | . | few | TRBJ2-7
CASGTPNTGELFF | TGTGCCAGCGGGACGCCGAACACCGGGGAGCTGTTTTTT | TRBV25-1 | . | many | TRBJ2-2
CASSIPTGGDNSPLHF | TGTGCCAGTAGTATCCCGACAGGGGGAGATAATTCACCCCTCCACTTT | TRBV19 | TRBD1 | . | TRBJ1-6
CASSPNRRGYTF | TGTGCCAGCAGCCCTAACAGGAGAGGCTACACCTTC | TRBV2 | . | . | TRBJ1-2
CASSLARPQETQYF | TGCGCCAGCAGCTTGGCTAGACCCCAAGAGACCCAGTACTTC | TRBV5-1 | . | many | TRBJ2-5
CATSDLRTSGRMTDTQYF | TGTGCCACCAGTGATTTGAGGACTAGCGGGAGAATGACAGATACGCAGTATTTT | TRBV24-1 | TRBD2 | few | TRBJ2-3
CASSNGQGFDTGELFF | TGTGCCAGCAGTAATGGACAGGGTTTCGACACCGGGGAGCTGTTTTTT | TRBV6-1 | TRBD1 | . | TRBJ2-2
CASSKGRGKTYEQYF | TGTGCCAGCAGCAAAGGGAGAGGGAAGACCTACGAGCAGTACTTC | TRBV21-1 | . | few | TRBJ2-7
CASSLSGGPPLHF | TGTGCCAGCAGCCTCTCGGGGGGGCCACCCCTCCACTTT | TRBV12-3/TRBV12-4 | . | few | TRBJ1-6
CASSVLRTGELFF | TGTGCCAGCAGCGTATTGCGTACCGGGGAGCTGTTTTTT | TRBV9 | . | few | TRBJ2-2
CASSYSDTRQGKNEKLFF | TGTGCCAGCAGTTACTCGGACACCCGACAGGGGAAAAATGAAAAACTGTTTTTT | TRBV6-5 | TRBD1 | once | TRBJ1-4
CASSLDRGGSGRGQYF | TGTGCCAGCAGCTTAGATCGCGGGGGTAGCGGGAGGGGGCAGTACTTC | TRBV7-2 | TRBD2 | . | TRBJ2-7
CSARDGRGAGNTIYF | TGCAGTGCTAGAGATGGTAGGGGCGCTGGAAACACCATATATTTT | TRBV20-1 | . | few | TRBJ1-3
CASSQDGGVQPQHF | TGCGCCAGCAGCCAAGACGGGGGGGTTCAGCCCCAGCATTTT | TRBV4-1 | . | . | TRBJ1-5
CASSETRTNYGYTF | TGTGCCAGCAGCGAGACCAGGACCAACTATGGCTACACCTTC | TRBV2 | . | . | TRBJ1-2
CATSDFGGGEQYF | TGTGCCACCAGTGATTTCGGGGGAGGAGAGCAGTACTTC | TRBV24-1 | . | . | TRBJ2-7
CASTPRGGRGMNEQFF | TGTGCCAGCACCCCTAGGGGCGGGAGGGGGATGAATGAGCAGTTCTTC | TRBV6-1 | TRBD2 | . | TRBJ2-1
CASSERSGQETQYF | TGTGCCAGCAGTGAAAGGTCAGGCCAAGAGACCCAGTACTTC | TRBV2 | . | . | TRBJ2-5